Below, one T cell receptor (beta chain) is given with its context. This entry comes from a study of CD8 T cells in Susac syndrome. With random hexamers, 0.5 to 1 ug RNA was reverse transcribed. Via MiXCR, TCRdb re-called the immunoSEQ multiplex PCR reads, giving one row per CDR3 protein. The profile shows over 150,000 distinct CDR3 sequences, 90% to 95% of them singletons. Germline V lookup: CDR1 SNHLY, CDR2 FYNNEI. CDR3 length equals 17 residues. The V gene lost 7 bases and the J gene lost 2 bases, with 23 bases spanning the gap. V and J are TRBV2 and TRBJ1-2; D uncertain. The TCR originated in a human donor with multiple sclerosis. Sequences were obtained from CD4+ T cells from PBMCs. The CDR3 DNA sequence: TGTGCCAGCACCAAACCGGGAAATCTGATCCGGAACTATGGCTACACCTTC. Translated: CASTKPGNLIRNYGYTF.